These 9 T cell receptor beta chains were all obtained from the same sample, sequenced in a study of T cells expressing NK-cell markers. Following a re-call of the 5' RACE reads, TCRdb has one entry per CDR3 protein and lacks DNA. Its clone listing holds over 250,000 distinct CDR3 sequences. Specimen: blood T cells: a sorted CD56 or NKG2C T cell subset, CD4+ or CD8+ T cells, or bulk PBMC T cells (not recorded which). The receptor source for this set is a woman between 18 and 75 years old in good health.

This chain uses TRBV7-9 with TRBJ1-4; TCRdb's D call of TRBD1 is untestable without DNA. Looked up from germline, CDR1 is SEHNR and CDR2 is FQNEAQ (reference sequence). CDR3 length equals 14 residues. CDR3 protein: CASSDRGQSEKLFF.

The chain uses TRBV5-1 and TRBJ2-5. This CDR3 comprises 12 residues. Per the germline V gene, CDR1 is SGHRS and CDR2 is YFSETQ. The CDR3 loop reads CASSLVGETQYF.

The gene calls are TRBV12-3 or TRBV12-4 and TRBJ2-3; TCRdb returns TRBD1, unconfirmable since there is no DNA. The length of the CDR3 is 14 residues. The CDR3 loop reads CASSGGQSTDTQYF.

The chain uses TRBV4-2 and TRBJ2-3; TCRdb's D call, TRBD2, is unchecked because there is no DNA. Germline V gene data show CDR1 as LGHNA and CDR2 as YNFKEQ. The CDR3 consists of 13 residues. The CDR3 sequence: CASSQREGDTQYF.

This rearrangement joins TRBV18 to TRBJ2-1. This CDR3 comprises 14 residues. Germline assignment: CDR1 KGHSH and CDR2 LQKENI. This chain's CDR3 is CASSSGVSDFEQFF.

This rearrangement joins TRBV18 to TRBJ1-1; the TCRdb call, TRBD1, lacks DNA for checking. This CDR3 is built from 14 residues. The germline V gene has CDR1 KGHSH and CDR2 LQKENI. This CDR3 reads CASRKGAGNTEAFF.

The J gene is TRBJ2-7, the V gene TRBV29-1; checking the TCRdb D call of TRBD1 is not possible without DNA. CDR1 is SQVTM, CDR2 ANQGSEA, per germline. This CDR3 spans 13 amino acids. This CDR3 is CSVGLSQGYEQYF.

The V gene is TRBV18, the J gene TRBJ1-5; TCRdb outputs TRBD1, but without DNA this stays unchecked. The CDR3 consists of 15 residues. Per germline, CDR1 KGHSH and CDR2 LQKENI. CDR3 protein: CASSPLQGSNQPQHF.

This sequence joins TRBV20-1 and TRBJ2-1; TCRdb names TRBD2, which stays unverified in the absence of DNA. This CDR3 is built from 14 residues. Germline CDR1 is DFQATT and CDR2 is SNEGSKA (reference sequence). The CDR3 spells CSASARRGYYEQFF.